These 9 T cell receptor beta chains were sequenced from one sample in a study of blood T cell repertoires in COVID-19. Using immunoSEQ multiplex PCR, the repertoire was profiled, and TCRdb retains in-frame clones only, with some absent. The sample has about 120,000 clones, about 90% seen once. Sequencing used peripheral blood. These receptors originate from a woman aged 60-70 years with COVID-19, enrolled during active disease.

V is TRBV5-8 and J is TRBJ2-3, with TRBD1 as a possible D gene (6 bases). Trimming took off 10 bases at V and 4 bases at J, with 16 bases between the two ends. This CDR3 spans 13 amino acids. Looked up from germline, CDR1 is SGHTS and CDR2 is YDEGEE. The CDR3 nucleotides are TGTGCCGACGGGCCCAGGGGTTCAGATACGCAGTATTTT. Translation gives CADGPRGSDTQYF.

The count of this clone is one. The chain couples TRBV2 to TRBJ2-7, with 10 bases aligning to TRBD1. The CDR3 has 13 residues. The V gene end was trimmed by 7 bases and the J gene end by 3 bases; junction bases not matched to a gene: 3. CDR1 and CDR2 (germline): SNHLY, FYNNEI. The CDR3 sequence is CASTWTGGYEQYF. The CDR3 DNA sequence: TGTGCCAGCACTTGGACAGGGGGCTACGAGCAGTACTTC.

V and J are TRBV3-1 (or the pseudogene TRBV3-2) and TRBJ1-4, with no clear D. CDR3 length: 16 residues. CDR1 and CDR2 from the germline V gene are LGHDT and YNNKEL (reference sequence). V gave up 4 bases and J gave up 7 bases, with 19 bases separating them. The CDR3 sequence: CASSRSHGGQREKLFF. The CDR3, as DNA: TGTGCCAGCAGCCGCAGCCATGGAGGCCAGCGTGAAAAACTGTTTTTT.

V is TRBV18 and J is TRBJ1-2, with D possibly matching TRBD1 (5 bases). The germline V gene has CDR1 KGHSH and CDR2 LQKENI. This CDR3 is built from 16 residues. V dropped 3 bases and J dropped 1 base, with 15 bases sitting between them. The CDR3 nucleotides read TGTGCCAGCTCACCGGGGCCATCTACGCATAACTATGGCTACACCTTC. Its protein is CASSPGPSTHNYGYTF.

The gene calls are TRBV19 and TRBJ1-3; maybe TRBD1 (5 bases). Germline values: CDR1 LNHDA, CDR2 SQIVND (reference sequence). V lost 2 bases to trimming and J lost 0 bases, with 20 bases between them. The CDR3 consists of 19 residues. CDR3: CASSIRSGRALLSGNTIYF. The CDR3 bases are TGTGCCAGTAGTATACGTTCGGGCAGGGCCCTCCTCTCTGGAAACACCATATATTTT. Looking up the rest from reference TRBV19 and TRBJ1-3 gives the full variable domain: DGGITQSPKYLFRKEGQNVTLSCEQNLNHDAMYWYRQDPGQGLRLIYYSQIVNDFQKGDIAEGYSVSREKKESFPLTVTSAQKNPTAFYLCASSIRSGRALLSGNTIYFGEGSWLTVV.

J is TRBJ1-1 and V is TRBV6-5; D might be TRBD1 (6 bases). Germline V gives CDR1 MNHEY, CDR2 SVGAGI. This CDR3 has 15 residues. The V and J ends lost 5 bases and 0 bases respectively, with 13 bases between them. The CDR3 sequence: CASSPDRIMNTEAFF. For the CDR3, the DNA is TGTGCCAGCAGTCCGGACAGAATTATGAACACTGAAGCTTTCTTT.

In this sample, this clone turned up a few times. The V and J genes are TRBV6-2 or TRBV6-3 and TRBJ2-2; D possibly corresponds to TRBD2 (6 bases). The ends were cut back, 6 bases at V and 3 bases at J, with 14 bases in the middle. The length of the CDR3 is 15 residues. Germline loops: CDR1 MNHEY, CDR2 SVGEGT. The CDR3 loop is CASSLLGGDTGELFF. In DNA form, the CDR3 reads TGTGCCAGCAGCTTACTCGGCGGGGACACCGGGGAGCTGTTTTTT.

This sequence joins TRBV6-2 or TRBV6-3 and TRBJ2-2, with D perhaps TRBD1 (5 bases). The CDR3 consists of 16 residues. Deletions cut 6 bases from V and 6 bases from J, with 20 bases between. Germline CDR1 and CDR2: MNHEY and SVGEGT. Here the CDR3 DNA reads TGTGCCAGCAGCTCGGACAAGGGGTTAGGGCCCGGGGAGCTGTTTTTT. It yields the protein CASSSDKGLGPGELFF.

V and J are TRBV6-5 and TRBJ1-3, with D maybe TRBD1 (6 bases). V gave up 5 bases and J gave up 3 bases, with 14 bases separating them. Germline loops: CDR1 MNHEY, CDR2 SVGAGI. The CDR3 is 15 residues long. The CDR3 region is CASSRRGGGGNTIYF. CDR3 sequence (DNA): TGTGCCAGCAGTAGAAGGGGGGGTGGTGGAAACACCATATATTTT.